This passage covers 5 T cell receptor beta chains from one sample sequenced in a study of T cell repertoires in cytomegalovirus infection (dated by TCRdb to the late 2010s). These receptors are not linked to any known antigen. For sequencing, an Illumina HiSeq 1500 was employed. TCRdb trimmed public reads at Q25 via fastp, called clones via MiXCR and kept in-frame beta chains. Each CDR3 protein appears once, grouped with its most common genes and DNA. The sample has fewer than 1,000,000 distinct CDR3 sequences on record, around 30% of them singletons. The top ten constitute 11% to 15% of the sample. Taken with the paper, the label for treatment or condition translates to: in vitro stimulation with specific CMV peptide epitopes to enrich CMV-specific T cells. Source: cultured CD8+ T cells from PBMCs, taken from culture after CMV antigen stimulation. The receptors come from a human donor in good health (CMV status not recorded). Some clones in this sample may be carry-over from other donors' samples.

This clonotype was observed a few times. The chain combines TRBV10-3 with TRBJ2-1, with 9 bases identical to TRBD1. Unmatched junction bases numbered 14, after V lost 8 bases and J lost 6 bases. This CDR3 spans 16 amino acids. Germline CDR1 reads ENHRY; CDR2 reads SYGVKD. The CDR3 nucleotides read TGTGCCATCTCCCTCTCGTGGACAGGGGACTTCAATGAGCAGTTCTTC. Protein: CAISLSWTGDFNEQFF.

This chain joins TRBV6-5 and TRBJ1-4; tentative D call: TRBD1 (5 bases). The CDR3 extends over 14 amino acids. The V gene's germline CDR1 is MNHEY and CDR2 SVGAGI. V shed 6 bases and J shed 5 bases, with 13 bases lying between them. The CDR3 DNA follows: TGTGCCAGCAGCCCTGGGACCCCCAATGAAAAACTGTTTTTT. Its protein product is CASSPGTPNEKLFF.

Only a few counts were recorded for this clonotype. V is TRBV7-6 and J is TRBJ2-2; D gene unclear. CDR1 is SGHVS and CDR2 is FNYEAQ in the germline V gene. This CDR3 is built from 15 residues. V was trimmed by 3 bases and J by 2 bases, leaving 10 bases between them. DNA of the CDR3: TGTGCCAGCAGCTTGGGCCAGGACAACACCGGGGAGCTGTTTTTT. Protein product: CASSLGQDNTGELFF.

The rearrangement links TRBV5-5 to TRBJ2-5; a weak D match, TRBD2 (7 bases). This CDR3 has 15 residues. The ends were cut back, 2 bases at V and 3 bases at J, with 14 bases in the middle. The V gene's germline CDR1 is SGHKS and CDR2 YYEKEE (reference sequence). The CDR3 spells CASSFGPGGEETQYF. In nucleotides, the CDR3 is TGTGCCAGCAGCTTTGGTCCGGGGGGCGAAGAGACCCAGTACTTC.

The chain is built from TRBV5-8 and TRBJ1-1; the match to TRBD1 covers 8 bases. Per germline, CDR1 SGHTS and CDR2 YDEGEE. The CDR3 extends over 17 amino acids. The V segment lost 1 base and the J segment 3 bases; nucleotides outside the gene matches: 11. The CDR3: CASSLLTDRGLDTEAFF. The CDR3 DNA reads as TGTGCCAGCAGCTTGTTAACAGACAGGGGTTTGGACACTGAAGCTTTCTTT.